This TCR beta chain was recovered during a study of OX40 agonist ivuxolimab in advanced cancers. General observations from the study: What antigens the expanded peripheral T cells recognized was never established.

This CDR3 contains 18 residues. Germline V gene data show CDR1 as MDHEN and CDR2 as SYDVKM. V lost 4 bases to trimming and J lost 5 bases; unmatched junction nucleotides: 14. On this clone itself: Antigen unknown.

The protocol was immunoSEQ multiplex PCR, while the TCRdb copy is restricted to in-frame clones and leaves out a portion. Here the sample spans about 75,000 clones, roughly 86% being singletons. Prior autoimmune disease or systemic immunosuppression barred patients. The chain recombines TRBV28 with TRBJ2-2; TRBD2 matches 9 bases. This clonotype was obtained from an adult with an advanced solid tumor such as melanoma, head and neck, liver or kidney cancer. This specimen consisted of CD4+ or CD8+ T cells sorted from blood, obtained in a trial of the OX40 agonist ivuxolimab. CDR3 nucleotide sequence: TGTGCCAGCAGTTCGAAGCCTAGCGGGATTAGGATGACCGGGGAGCTGTTTTTT. It encodes CASSSKPSGIRMTGELFF.